A single sample is the source of the 26 T cell receptor beta chains below, sequenced in a study of blood T cell repertoires in COVID-19. Repertoires were generated with immunoSEQ multiplex PCR, while TCRdb's copy carries only in-frame clones and drops some. Altogether under 200,000 clones are present, approximately 79% being singletons, with the ten largest covering around 15%. Sequenced sample: peripheral blood. These receptors were collected from a man aged 55 to 69 with active or convalescent COVID-19.

The V gene is TRBV7-9, the J gene TRBJ2-3; 8 positions match TRBD1. J lost 3 bases, V lost 5 bases, and 7 bases had no gene match. CDR1 is SEHNR, CDR2 FQNEAQ, per germline (reference sequence). CDR3 length: 15 amino acids. CDR3 protein: CASSTSGGRTDTQYF. The CDR3 DNA reads TGTGCCAGCAGCACATCAGGGGGCAGGACAGATACGCAGTATTTT.

V usage is TRBV19 and J usage is TRBJ2-3; 7 bases align to TRBD1. CDR1 LNHDA and CDR2 SQIVND come from the germline V gene (reference sequence). The V gene end was trimmed by 5 bases and the J gene end by 0 bases; junction bases not matched to a gene: 11. This CDR3 has 17 amino acids. The CDR3 DNA reads TGTGCCAGTAGTCACTGGACAGGTAGCCCTAGCACAGATACGCAGTATTTT. This encodes CASSHWTGSPSTDTQYF.

The chain recombines TRBV29-1 with TRBJ2-1, with D possibly matching TRBD2 (6 bases). Germline CDR1 and CDR2: SQVTM and ANQGSEA. V shed 3 bases and J shed 7 bases, with 10 bases lying between them. The CDR3 loop spans 12 amino acids. The CDR3 is CSVDGGFNEQFF. The CDR3 DNA sequence: TGCAGCGTTGACGGGGGATTTAATGAGCAGTTCTTC.

CDR3 loop: CASRLTDPSGNTIYF. The CDR3 DNA follows: TGTGCCAGCAGATTGACAGACCCGTCTGGAAACACCATATATTTT. This chain links TRBV28 with TRBJ1-3; a weak D match, TRBD1 (5 bases). CDR1 MDHEN and CDR2 SYDVKM come from the germline V gene. The CDR3 is 15 residues long. V lost 6 bases and J lost 1, with 13 bases in between.

The chain has TRBV11-2 and TRBJ2-3; perhaps TRBD2 as D (6 bases). Trimming shortened V by 3 bases and J by 1 base, and 14 bases separated the two germline ends. The CDR3 sequence is 16 residues long. The V gene's germline CDR1 is SGHAT and CDR2 FQNNGV. In DNA form, the CDR3 reads TGTGCCAGCAGCTTTGGCGGGATCGGGGGCACAGATACGCAGTATTTT. It encodes CASSFGGIGGTDTQYF.

The CDR3 region has the DNA TGTGCCAGCAGTTCCGGACGTCGGGCACTAGGATACAATGAGCAGTTCTTC. It translates to CASSSGRRALGYNEQFF. The chain links TRBV27 to TRBJ2-1, with D possibly being TRBD2 (5 bases). CDR1 is MNHEY, CDR2 SMNVEV, per germline (reference sequence). V dropped 4 bases and J dropped 4 bases, with 20 bases sitting between them. This CDR3 comprises 17 residues.

The rearrangement links TRBV24-1 to TRBJ1-4; D may be TRBD1 (6 bases). V was trimmed by 4 bases and J by 8 bases, leaving 13 bases between them. CDR1 is KGHDR, CDR2 SFDVKD, per germline. The CDR3 totals 14 residues. This chain's CDR3 is CATSEQGSGEKLFF. CDR3 DNA sequence: TGTGCCACCAGTGAACAGGGTAGTGGGGAAAAACTGTTTTTT.

V gene TRBV5-1 combines with J gene TRBJ1-1; TRBD1 matches at 9 bases. CDR1 SGHRS and CDR2 YFSETQ come from the germline V gene. With 1 base clipped from V and 5 bases from J, the junction kept 6 bases outside the gene matches. The CDR3 is made up of 15 amino acids. The CDR3: CASSLSTGGRTEAFF. CDR3 coding DNA: TGCGCCAGCAGCTTGTCCACAGGGGGCCGGACTGAAGCTTTCTTT.

The chain uses TRBV19 and TRBJ1-1; D not resolved. From germline, CDR1 is LNHDA and CDR2 SQIVND (reference sequence). The V end lost 5 bases, the J end lost 4 bases, and 23 bases lay between the germline ends. The CDR3 loop spans 17 amino acids. The CDR3 spells CASSFLEGGRMGTEAFF. CDR3 bases: TGTGCCAGTAGTTTTCTGGAGGGCGGAAGGATGGGCACTGAAGCTTTCTTT.

J is TRBJ2-5 and V is TRBV28, with 12 bases lining up with TRBD1. The CDR3 contains 13 residues. Germline V gives CDR1 MDHEN, CDR2 SYDVKM. Germline trimming cut 7 bases from V and 9 bases from J; bases unmatched to any gene: 6. CDR3 protein: CASNARDRGPQYF. As DNA, the CDR3 is TGTGCCAGCAATGCCCGGGACAGGGGGCCCCAGTACTTC.

The J gene is TRBJ2-7, the V gene TRBV6-5, with D possibly matching TRBD1 (7 bases). The germline V gene has CDR1 MNHEY and CDR2 SVGAGI. Between the trimmed V and J ends, which lost 6 bases and 4 bases, there was a span of 10 bases. CDR3 length: 12 residues. CDR3 region: CASRTGRYEQYF. CDR3 DNA sequence: TGTGCCAGCAGGACAGGGAGGTACGAGCAGTACTTC.

The J gene is TRBJ2-7, the V gene TRBV4-3, with 8 bases fitting TRBD1. The CDR3 loop spans 15 amino acids. V was clipped by 1 base and J by 4 bases; unmatched bases: 6. Germline assignment: CDR1 LGHNA and CDR2 YSLEER. In DNA form, the CDR3 reads TGCGCCAGCAGCCAAGTCACAGGGGGTCTATACGAGCAGTACTTC. This translates into CASSQVTGGLYEQYF.

V usage is TRBV7-7 and J usage is TRBJ2-3; 8 bases match TRBD2. Germline V gives CDR1 SSHAT, CDR2 FNYEAQ (reference sequence). V shed 2 bases and J 3 bases; nucleotides not matched to a gene: 4. The CDR3 is made up of 15 amino acids. This chain's CDR3 is CASSLLPSGTDTQYF. The CDR3 coding sequence is TGTGCCAGCAGCTTACTGCCTAGCGGGACAGATACGCAGTATTTT.

This chain uses TRBV6-5 with TRBJ1-5; a possible D gene is TRBD1 (6 bases). The CDR3 covers 13 residues. Germline lookup yields CDR1 MNHEY and CDR2 SVGAGI. Trimming removed 2 bases at V and 4 bases at J, with 6 bases between. CDR3 residues: CASSYRGNQPQHF. Here the CDR3 DNA reads TGTGCCAGCAGTTACAGGGGGAATCAGCCCCAGCATTTT.

The CDR3 loop reads CASSSRTGGSGTEAFF. CDR3 sequence (DNA): TGTGCCAGCAGTTCAAGGACAGGGGGCTCGGGGACTGAAGCTTTCTTT. The chain links TRBV6-5 to TRBJ1-1; TRBD1 aligns across 11 bases. The V segment lost 4 bases and the J segment 5 bases; nucleotides outside the gene matches: 9. This CDR3 has 16 amino acids. Germline V CDR1 and CDR2: MNHEY, SVGAGI.

This clone is a singleton in its sample. V usage is TRBV19 and J usage is TRBJ2-3, with a possible D match to TRBD1 (5 bases). Germline CDR1 is LNHDA and CDR2 is SQIVND (reference sequence). The CDR3 length is 13 residues. V was clipped by 7 bases and J by 5 bases, with 13 bases between them. The CDR3 region has the DNA TGTGCCAGTAAACCAGGGAATGAAGATACGCAGTATTTT. It translates to CASKPGNEDTQYF.

The chain is built from TRBV5-1 and TRBJ2-5; D gene ambiguous. Germline CDR1 SGHRS, CDR2 YFSETQ. The CDR3 is 14 amino acids. V was pared by 4 bases and J by 4 bases, with 14 bases between. CDR3 amino acids: CASSPGSAVETQYF. CDR3 DNA: TGCGCCAGCAGCCCCGGGTCAGCAGTAGAGACCCAGTACTTC.

The chain recombines TRBV29-1 with TRBJ1-4; D gene uncertain. Germline CDR1 SQVTM, CDR2 ANQGSEA. Trimming shortened V by 4 bases and J by 0 bases, and 12 bases separated the two germline ends. The CDR3 length is 15 residues. The CDR3 DNA reads TGCAGCGTTGCCATGGTAGTTGCAACTAATGAAAAACTGTTTTTT. Its protein is CSVAMVVATNEKLFF.

This clone showed up just a few times. V usage is TRBV5-5 and J usage is TRBJ1-5; no clear D. The V gene lost 4 bases and the J gene lost 0 bases, with 14 bases spanning the gap. This CDR3 is built from 16 residues. Per germline, CDR1 SGHKS and CDR2 YYEKEE (reference sequence). The CDR3 DNA follows: TGTGCCAGCAGCCCCATAGACGGGTATAGCAATCAGCCCCAGCATTTT. Translation: CASSPIDGYSNQPQHF.

This rearrangement joins TRBV15 to TRBJ1-5, with D maybe TRBD1 (5 bases). Between the trimmed V and J ends, which lost 0 bases and 7 bases, there was a span of 10 bases. The CDR3 runs 14 residues. In germline, CDR1 is LNHNV, CDR2 YYDKDF (reference sequence). For the CDR3, the DNA is TGTGCCACCAGCAGAGAAGGGGCGGAACAGCCCCAGCATTTT. This translates into CATSREGAEQPQHF.

This rearrangement joins TRBV7-3 to TRBJ2-2; 7 positions agree with TRBD1. The CDR3 runs to 15 residues. CDR1 is SGHTA and CDR2 is FQGTGA in the germline V gene. V was pared by 6 bases and J by 2 bases, with 6 bases of the junction left unmatched. In DNA form, the CDR3 reads TGTGCCAGCAGTAAGACAGGGTATAACACCGGGGAGCTGTTTTTT. This gives the protein CASSKTGYNTGELFF.

V is TRBV7-8 and J is TRBJ2-7, with a possible D match to TRBD2 (6 bases). In germline, CDR1 is SGHVS, CDR2 FQNEAQ. CDR3 length: 17 residues. V was clipped by 5 bases and J by 4 bases, with 24 bases between them. This CDR3 is CASSPPLRLGRRYEQYF. In DNA, the CDR3 is TGTGCCAGCAGCCCACCTTTAAGACTGGGGAGGAGGTACGAGCAGTACTTC.

The rearrangement links TRBV29-1 to TRBJ1-4, with 9 bases identical to TRBD1. Germline V gene lookup returns CDR1 SQVTM and CDR2 ANQGSEA. The CDR3 is 15 residues long. The V gene end was trimmed by 4 bases and the J gene end by 4 bases; junction bases not matched to a gene: 7. The CDR3 bases are TGCAGCGTTGGGGGACAGGGTTTGAGTAATGAAAAACTGTTTTTT. The encoded protein is CSVGGQGLSNEKLFF.

The chain is built from TRBV2 and TRBJ2-4, with TRBD2 as a possible D gene (6 bases). The germline V and J ends were trimmed by 6 bases and 0 bases, with 15 bases remaining between them. This CDR3 spans 16 amino acids. Germline assignment: CDR1 SNHLY and CDR2 FYNNEI. This chain's CDR3 is CASRFSGGLAKNIQYF. The DNA of the CDR3 is TGTGCCAGCAGGTTTAGCGGAGGGCTAGCCAAAAACATTCAGTACTTC. Supplemented by reference TRBV2 and TRBJ2-4, the full variable domain reads EPEVTQTPSHQVTQMGQEVILRCVPISNHLYFYWYRQILGQKVEFLVSFYNNEISEKSEIFDDQFSVERPDGSNFTLKIRSTKLEDSAMYFCASRFSGGLAKNIQYFGAGTRLSVL.

This rearrangement joins TRBV19 to TRBJ1-2, with 7 bases lining up with TRBD1. The ends lost 5 bases at V and 4 bases at J; junction bases unmatched: 7. Germline V lookup: CDR1 LNHDA, CDR2 SQIVND (reference sequence). The CDR3 totals 14 residues. For the CDR3, the DNA is TGTGCCAGTAGTCTAAACAGGGGATCCTATGGCTACACCTTC. It codes for CASSLNRGSYGYTF.

V gene TRBV19 combines with J gene TRBJ1-4; 9 nucleotides align to TRBD1. V was clipped by 4 bases and J by 8 bases; unmatched bases: 11. The CDR3 length is 16 residues. Germline V gene sequence: CDR1 LNHDA, CDR2 SQIVND (reference sequence). CDR3: CASSRLLGTGSEKLFF. The CDR3 coding sequence is TGTGCCAGTAGTAGGCTCCTCGGGACAGGGAGCGAAAAACTGTTTTTT.